This TCR beta chain emerged from a study of blood T cells in healthy people across ages. The germline CDR1 and CDR2 sequences are MNHNS and SASEGT. This CDR3 is built from 17 residues. V was clipped by 6 bases and J by 5 bases, with 26 bases between them. This clonotype was counted a few times. A second roughly 6 to 12 cycle PCR used barcoded and J-beta primers. One entry per CDR3 protein, called by TCRdb with MiXCR from the 5' RACE reads. The sample includes about 540,000 distinct CDR3 sequences, approximately 25% seen only once; the top ten take roughly 9.4%. These data are also associated with another study on T cells of mothers and their children.

The sequenced sample was blood. The origin of this receptor is a boy younger than 18 in good health. The V gene is TRBV6-1, the J gene TRBJ2-7, with D perhaps matching TRBD1 (6 bases). This chain's CDR3 is CASRVAGAGEKMNEQYF. CDR3 sequence (DNA): TGTGCCAGCAGGGTAGCTGGGGCAGGGGAGAAAATGAACGAGCAGTACTTC.